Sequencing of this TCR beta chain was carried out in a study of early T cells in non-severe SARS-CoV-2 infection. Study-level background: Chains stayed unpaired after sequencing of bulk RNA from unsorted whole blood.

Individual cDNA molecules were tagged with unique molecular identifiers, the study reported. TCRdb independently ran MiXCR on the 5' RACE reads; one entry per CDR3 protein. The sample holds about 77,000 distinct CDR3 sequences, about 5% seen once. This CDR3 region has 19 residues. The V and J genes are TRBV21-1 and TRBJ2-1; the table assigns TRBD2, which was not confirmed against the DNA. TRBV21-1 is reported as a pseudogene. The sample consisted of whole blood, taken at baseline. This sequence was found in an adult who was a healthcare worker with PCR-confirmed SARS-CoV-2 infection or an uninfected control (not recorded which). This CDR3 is CASSTLYGSTVPIYNEQFF. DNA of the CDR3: TGTGCCAGCAGCACACTGTACGGGAGCACAGTTCCCATTTACAATGAGCAGTTCTTC.